One T cell receptor beta chain is described in this entry. V dropped 4 bases and J dropped 0 bases, with 7 bases sitting between them. Germline V gene sequence: CDR1 MNHNY, CDR2 SVGAGI (reference sequence). The CDR3 has 15 residues. Individuals aged about 18 to 100 years were recruited from 24 US areas. Cohorts were determined from participant-reported clinical history. The data stem from a study of blood T cell repertoires in COVID-19. Study information: Researchers got acute and convalescent COVID-19 samples from the United States, Italy and Spain.

The authors' processing: Amplification of reference gene primers was used by the study to estimate nucleated cell counts. Assay: immunoSEQ multiplex PCR; the TCRdb copy retains only in-frame clones and omits some. Clone size and V and J calls were adopted from that table, with D and trimming inferred from the DNA. The sample has hundreds of thousands of clones; approximately 79% are singletons. The receptor comes from a man aged 25-40 years with acute COVID-19. Sequenced input: PBMCs or T cells enriched from blood (not recorded which). The V and J genes are TRBV6-6 and TRBJ1-6; D is uncertain. The CDR3 bases are TGTGCCAGCAGTTCTCTAGCCTCCTATAATTCACCCCTCCACTTT. This sequence encodes CASSSLASYNSPLHF.